This T cell receptor beta chain is from a study of early T cells in non-severe SARS-CoV-2 infection (dated by TCRdb to about 2021). For the wider study: TCR sequencing used bulk RNA from unsorted whole blood, so alpha and beta chains could not be paired.

Set within a cohort of healthcare workers in London, UK, this nested case-control study involved weekly PCR testing of nasopharyngeal swabs along with blood sampling. Healthcare workers were recruited during the week of the UK lockdown, between 23 and 31 March 2020, and followed weekly for up to roughly 15 weeks. From a lookup of the germline V gene (reference sequence), CDR1 and CDR2 are MNHEY and SMNVEV. The CDR3, cysteine through phenylalanine, is 13 amino acids long. CDR3 DNA is the only sequence kept; it has 39 bases, read in frame from the first base. Results and caveats for the whole study, not just this receptor: Matching against VDJdb was skewed toward anti-spike CD8 responses, likely underestimated virus-specific expansions, and missed private and CD4 specificities.

A note on this clonotype: Its binding antigen is unknown. The junction differs from germline at one of its ends, possibly a read error.

The library came from 5' RACE. The sequencing machine was a NextSeq 500. In the TCR library protocol, unique molecular identifiers were attached to individual cDNA molecules to correct for PCR bias and sequencing error. Both TCR alpha and beta chains were sequenced, and tight co-correlation was observed between alpha and beta sequence abundances in each sample. In the paper's pipeline: Decombinator V4 was used to annotate the V gene, J gene and CDR3 of the TCR sequences. Expanded TCRs were defined as changing significantly between any two time points under a Poisson model with p below 0.0001. TCR abundances were normalised to the total number of TCRs sequenced per sample and were expressed as counts per million. MAIT TCRs were defined by TRAV1-2 paired with TRAJ12, TRAJ20 or TRAJ33, and iNKT TCRs by TRAV10 paired with TRAJ18. VDJdb, accessed on 1 November 2021, was searched for TCRs annotated for CMV, EBV and SARS-CoV-2, and TCRs annotated for more than one antigen were excluded. TCRdb took the public reads, trimmed them with fastp at Q25, ran MiXCR for clone calling and kept in-frame beta chains. Merged by CDR3 protein, the rows form single entries marked with the most common genes and DNA. TCRdb's processing, not the authors' own work, is the source of the V and J calls. The sample yields around 61,000 distinct CDR3 sequences; 10% to 13% were counted once. In total, the top ten clones hold 1.7% of the sample.

This sequence was found in an adult who was a healthcare worker with PCR-confirmed SARS-CoV-2 infection or an uninfected control (not recorded which). Sequenced material: whole blood. The chain links TRBV27 with TRBJ1-5; matching of 6 bases hints at TRBD1 as the D gene. The DNA is as follows: TGTGCCTGCAGTTTCGACAGGAATCAGCCCCAGCATTTT. This codes for CACSFDRNQPQHF.